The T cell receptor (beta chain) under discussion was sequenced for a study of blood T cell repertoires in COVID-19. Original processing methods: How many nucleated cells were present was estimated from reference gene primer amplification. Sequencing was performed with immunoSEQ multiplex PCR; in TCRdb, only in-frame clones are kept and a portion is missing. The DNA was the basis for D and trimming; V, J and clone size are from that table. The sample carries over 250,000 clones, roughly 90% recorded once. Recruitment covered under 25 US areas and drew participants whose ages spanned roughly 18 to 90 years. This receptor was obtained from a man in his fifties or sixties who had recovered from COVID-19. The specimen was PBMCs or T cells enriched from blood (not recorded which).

The CDR3 sequence is CASSFRRASYEQYF. For the CDR3, the DNA is TGTGCCAGCAGCTTTAGGCGGGCCTCCTACGAGCAGTACTTC. The chain employs TRBV5-6 and TRBJ2-7, with D tentatively TRBD2 (5 bases). Germline assignment: CDR1 SGHDT and CDR2 YYEEEE. This CDR3 contains 14 residues. V dropped 2 bases and J dropped 0 bases, with 9 bases sitting between them.